This T cell receptor (beta chain) stems from a study of blood T cells in healthy people across ages (dated by TCRdb to between 2014 and 2017). Concerning the study at large: Template switching captured roughly one uniquely barcoded TCR beta cDNA molecule per two T cells in model experiments. To track age-related changes in TCR beta repertoire diversity, the study relied on deep sequencing normalized with unique cDNA molecular identifiers. The donors were divided into four age groups: young (average around 16 years), middle-aged (roughly 42), aged (around 67) and long-lived (more than 75). Donors of different ages were randomly distributed across sequencing lanes to avoid experimental bias. Using the same blood draw, the study looked at two additional independent replicas of 1 million unique cDNA reads for two donors, one aged 18 to 30 and the other aged 80 or older.

Library creation used 5' RACE. The instrument given in TCRdb is Illumina HiSeq 2500. A second PCR of about 6 to 11 cycles was run with a J-beta primer mix and a sample-barcoded 5' primer. Each TCR beta cDNA molecule received a unique molecular identifier from a template-switch 5' adaptor carrying 12 random nucleotides. Each sample yielded at least 2.5 million CDR3-containing paired-end reads. All of the RNA was converted into first-strand cDNA using the Mint cDNA synthesis kit, with a TRBC-specific oligonucleotide serving as the primer. Following uracil-DNA glycosylase treatment, a first 18-cycle PCR with universal primers M1SS and BC2_uni_R was performed on all cDNA. As for the original processing: For normalization, 1 million high-quality reads, each with a distinct molecular identifier, were randomly selected from each sample. Instead of being binned into consensus sequences, reads that shared molecular identifiers were thrown out. MiTCR, run with a Q25 quality threshold and the strictest error-elimination algorithm, handled CDR3 identification, clonotype clustering and error correction. A nonparametric unseen species model using Euler transformation provided a lower-bound estimate of total TCR beta diversity. Clones were called with MiXCR by TCRdb after fastp trimmed the public reads at Q25, and only in-frame beta chains were retained. Entries are consolidated by CDR3 protein sequence, retaining the most common genes and DNA. TCRdb's processing, not the study's, gives the V and J calls here. The sample records 1.5 million to 2 million distinct CDR3 sequences, 28% of which are singletons. Jointly, the top ten make up 7% to 9% of the sample.

The germline V gene supplies CDR1 SQVTM and CDR2 ANQGSEA. There are 14 amino acids in the CDR3, from cysteine to phenylalanine inclusive. This entry keeps only the CDR3 DNA: 42 bases, framed from base 1. V is clipped by 7 bases and J by 0 bases, and the sequence between their germline boundaries is 16 bases long. There are many counts of this clonotype. The antigen it binds to is not known. No per-base quality is available; no much larger clone lies one base away. Overall results and qualifications from the work: Estimates of total diversity based on one million sequenced T cells were regarded as lower bounds and as underestimates. Compared with the aged group, the long-lived group had more naive CD4+ T cells, fewer expanded clones and increased TCR diversity, a pattern suggesting age selection. Observed TCR beta diversity per million T cells fell roughly linearly with age, and a significant reduction was already apparent by age approximately 41. Because the CMV infection status of the donors was unknown, age-related changes in expanded clonotypes may potentially have been confounded. There was a strong correlation between observed TCR beta diversity and the percentage of naive T cells measured by flow cytometry. Bulk unsorted PBMC profiling prevented conclusive comparison of naive and antigen-experienced compartments.

Donors were under 40 systemically healthy Caucasian individuals from Russia aged roughly 6 to 100 years. Each donor gave about 9.8 milliliters of peripheral blood, drawn into EDTA-treated Vacutainer tubes. Ficoll-Paque density-gradient centrifugation was used to isolate PBMCs, with at least 6.5 million per sample. Trizol reagent was used to extract total RNA from PBMCs, with at least 6 micrograms per sample. For every donor, an aliquot of PBMCs went through flow cytometry to measure the percentages of naive CD45RAhigh/CD27high T cells. The clonotype was recovered from a woman younger than 45 in good health. Sample: blood. This receptor chain uses TRBV29-1 and TRBJ2-7; the D match is possibly TRBD1 or TRBD2, with 5 bases aligned in each. The sequenced DNA: TGCAGCGCCCTGGGGCAGGCGGGCTCCTACGAGCAGTACTTC. It translates as CSALGQAGSYEQYF.